The source of this T cell receptor beta chain is a study of blood T cell repertoires in COVID-19. Clones were read by immunoSEQ multiplex PCR, and TCRdb kept only the in-frame ones, dropping some. The sample has under 200,000 clones, roughly 88% seen once; the top ten hold approximately 6.6%. Assignment of participants to cohorts was predicated upon participant-reported clinical history. For recovered donors of Cohort 3, there were two negative PCRs, clearance, or symptom resolution. This TCR derives from a woman aged 45 to 65 who had recovered from COVID-19. The sequencing sample was made of PBMCs or T cells enriched from blood (not recorded which).

The CDR3 loop is CASSPLGQQSYEQYF. As DNA, the CDR3 is TGTGCCAGCTCACCACTCGGACAGCAGTCCTACGAGCAGTACTTC. The chain uses TRBV18 and TRBJ2-7; D is possibly TRBD1 (6 bases). Trimming pared 1 base from V and 1 base from J, leaving 11 bases between. The CDR3 covers 15 residues. Germline lookup yields CDR1 KGHSH and CDR2 LQKENI.